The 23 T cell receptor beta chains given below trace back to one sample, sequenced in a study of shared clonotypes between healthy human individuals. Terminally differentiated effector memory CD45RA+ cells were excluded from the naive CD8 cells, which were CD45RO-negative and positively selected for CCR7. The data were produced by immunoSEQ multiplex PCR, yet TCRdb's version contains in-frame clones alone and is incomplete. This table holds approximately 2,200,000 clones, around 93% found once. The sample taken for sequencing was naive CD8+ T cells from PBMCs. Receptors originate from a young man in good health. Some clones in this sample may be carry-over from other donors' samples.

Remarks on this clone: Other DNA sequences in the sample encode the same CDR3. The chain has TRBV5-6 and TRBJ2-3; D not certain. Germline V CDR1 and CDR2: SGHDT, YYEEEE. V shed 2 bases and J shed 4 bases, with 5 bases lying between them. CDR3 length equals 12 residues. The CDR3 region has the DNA TGTGCCAGCAGCTTAGGGTCAGATACGCAGTATTTT. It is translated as CASSLGSDTQYF.

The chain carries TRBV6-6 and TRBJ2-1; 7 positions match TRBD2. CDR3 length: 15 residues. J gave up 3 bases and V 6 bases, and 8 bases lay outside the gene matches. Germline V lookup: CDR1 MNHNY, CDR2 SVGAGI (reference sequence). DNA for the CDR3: TGTGCCAGCAGCCCCACTAGCGAGGGCTACAATGAGCAGTTCTTC. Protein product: CASSPTSEGYNEQFF.

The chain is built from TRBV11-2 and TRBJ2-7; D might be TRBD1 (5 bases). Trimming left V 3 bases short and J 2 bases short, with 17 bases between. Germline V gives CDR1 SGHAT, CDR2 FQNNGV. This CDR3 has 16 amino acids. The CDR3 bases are TGTGCCAGCAGCTTGCTAGACAGCCGTCTAGCCTACGAGCAGTACTTC. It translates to CASSLLDSRLAYEQYF.

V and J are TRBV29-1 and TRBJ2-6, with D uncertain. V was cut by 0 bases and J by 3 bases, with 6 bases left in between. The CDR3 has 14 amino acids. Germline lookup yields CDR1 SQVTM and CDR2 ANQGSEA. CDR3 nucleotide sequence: TGCAGCGTTGAAGACTTCGATGGGGCCAACGTCCTGACTTTC. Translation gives CSVEDFDGANVLTF.

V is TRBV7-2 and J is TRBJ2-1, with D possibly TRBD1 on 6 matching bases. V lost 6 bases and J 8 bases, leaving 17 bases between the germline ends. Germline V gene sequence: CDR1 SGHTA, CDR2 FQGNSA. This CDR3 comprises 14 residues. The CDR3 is CASRPKTGSDEQFF. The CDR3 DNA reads TGTGCCAGCAGGCCTAAAACAGGGAGCGATGAGCAGTTCTTC.

The CDR3 DNA reads as TGTGCCAGCAGCTTGGGCAGGGATTTGGACACTGAAGCTTTCTTT. Translating it yields CASSLGRDLDTEAFF. The chain recombines TRBV11-2 with TRBJ1-1; tentative D call: TRBD1 (5 bases). The germline gives CDR1 SGHAT, CDR2 FQNNGV. This CDR3 has 15 residues. Between the trimmed V and J ends, which lost 3 bases and 3 bases, there was a span of 14 bases.

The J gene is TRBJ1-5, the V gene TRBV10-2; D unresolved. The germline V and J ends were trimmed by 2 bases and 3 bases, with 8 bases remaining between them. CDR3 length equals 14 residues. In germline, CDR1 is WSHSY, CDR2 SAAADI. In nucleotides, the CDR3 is TGCGCCAGCAGTGAGAGAAGAGACAATCAGCCCCAGCATTTT. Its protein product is CASSERRDNQPQHF.

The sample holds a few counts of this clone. In DNA form, the CDR3 reads TGTGCCAGCAGCCCAGGGGGCCCCACTGAAGCTTTCTTT. Translating gives CASSPGGPTEAFF. The rearrangement joins TRBV6-5 to TRBJ1-1; TRBD1 aligns across 8 bases. V was clipped by 6 bases and J by 4 bases; unmatched bases: 4. The V gene's germline CDR1 is MNHEY and CDR2 SVGAGI. The CDR3 is 13 amino acids.

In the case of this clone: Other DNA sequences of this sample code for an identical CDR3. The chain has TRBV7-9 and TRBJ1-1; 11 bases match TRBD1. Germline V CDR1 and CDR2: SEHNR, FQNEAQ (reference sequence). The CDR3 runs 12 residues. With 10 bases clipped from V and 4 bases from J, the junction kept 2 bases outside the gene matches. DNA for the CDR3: TGTGCCACCGGGACAGGGGGCACTGAAGCTTTCTTT. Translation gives CATGTGGTEAFF.

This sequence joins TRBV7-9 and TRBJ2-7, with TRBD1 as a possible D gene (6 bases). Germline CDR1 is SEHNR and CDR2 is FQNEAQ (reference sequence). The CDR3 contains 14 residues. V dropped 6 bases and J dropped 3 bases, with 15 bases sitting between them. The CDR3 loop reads CASRKAGEGYEQYF. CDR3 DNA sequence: TGTGCCAGCAGGAAAGCAGGGGAAGGCTACGAGCAGTACTTC.

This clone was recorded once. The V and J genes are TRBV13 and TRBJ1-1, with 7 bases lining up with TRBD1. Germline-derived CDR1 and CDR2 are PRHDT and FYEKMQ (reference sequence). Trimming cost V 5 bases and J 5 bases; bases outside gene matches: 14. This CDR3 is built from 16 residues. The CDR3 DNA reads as TGTGCCAGCAGCCCCAGGGGGGGCAAAGGGGTAACTGAAGCTTTCTTT. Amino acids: CASSPRGGKGVTEAFF.

CDR3 sequence reads: CASSFNRGLTNTEAFF. CDR3 nucleotide sequence: TGCGCCAGCAGCTTCAACAGGGGACTCACGAACACTGAAGCTTTCTTT. This sequence joins TRBV5-1 and TRBJ1-1; TRBD1 matches at 7 bases. The CDR3 length is 16 residues. Losses at the gene ends were 2 bases for V and 1 base for J; bases not matched to a gene: 8. CDR1 is SGHRS, CDR2 YFSETQ, per germline.

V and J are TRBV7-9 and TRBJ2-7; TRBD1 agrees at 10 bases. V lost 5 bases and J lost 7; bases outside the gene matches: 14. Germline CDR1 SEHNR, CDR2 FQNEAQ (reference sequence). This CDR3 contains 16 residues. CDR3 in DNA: TGTGCCAGCAGCACCCCCGGGACAGGGGCTGTAGAAGAGCAGTACTTC. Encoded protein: CASSTPGTGAVEEQYF. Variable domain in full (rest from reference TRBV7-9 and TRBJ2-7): DTGVSQNPRHKITKRGQNVTFRCDPISEHNRLYWYRQTLGQGPEFLTYFQNEAQLEKSRLLSDRFSAERPKGSFSTLEIQRTEQGDSAMYLCASSTPGTGAVEEQYFGPGTRLTVT.

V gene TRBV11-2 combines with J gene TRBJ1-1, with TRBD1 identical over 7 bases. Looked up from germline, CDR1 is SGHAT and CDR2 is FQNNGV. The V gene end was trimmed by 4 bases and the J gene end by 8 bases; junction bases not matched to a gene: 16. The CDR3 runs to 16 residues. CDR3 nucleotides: TGTGCCAGCAGCTCGCCAGGGGGGGGACTATGGTCCGAAGCTTTCTTT. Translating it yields CASSSPGGGLWSEAFF.

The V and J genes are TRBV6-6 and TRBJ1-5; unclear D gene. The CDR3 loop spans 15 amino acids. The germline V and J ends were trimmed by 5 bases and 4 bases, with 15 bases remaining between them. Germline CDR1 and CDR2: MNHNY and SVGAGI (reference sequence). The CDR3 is CASSHSPKSNQPQHF. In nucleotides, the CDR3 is TGTGCCAGCAGTCACAGCCCCAAGAGTAATCAGCCCCAGCATTTT.

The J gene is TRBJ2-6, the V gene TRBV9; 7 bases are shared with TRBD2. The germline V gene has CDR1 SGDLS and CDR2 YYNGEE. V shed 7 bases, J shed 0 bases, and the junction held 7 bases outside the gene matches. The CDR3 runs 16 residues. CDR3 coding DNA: TGTGCCAGCTCGGGGAGGGCCCCCTCTGGGGCCAACGTCCTGACTTTC. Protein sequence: CASSGRAPSGANVLTF.

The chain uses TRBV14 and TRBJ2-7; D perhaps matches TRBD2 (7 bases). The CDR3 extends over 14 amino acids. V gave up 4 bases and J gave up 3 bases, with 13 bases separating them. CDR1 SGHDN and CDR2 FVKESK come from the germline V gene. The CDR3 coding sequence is TGTGCCAGCAGCCCTTGGGGGGGCGGCTACGAGCAGTACTTC. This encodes CASSPWGGGYEQYF.

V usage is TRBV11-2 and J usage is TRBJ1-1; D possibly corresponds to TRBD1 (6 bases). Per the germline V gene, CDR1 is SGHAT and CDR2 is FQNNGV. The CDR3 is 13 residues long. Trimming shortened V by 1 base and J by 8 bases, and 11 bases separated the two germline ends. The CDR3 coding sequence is TGTGCCAGCAGCTTAGCCGGGGGCCGGGAAGCTTTCTTT. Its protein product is CASSLAGGREAFF.

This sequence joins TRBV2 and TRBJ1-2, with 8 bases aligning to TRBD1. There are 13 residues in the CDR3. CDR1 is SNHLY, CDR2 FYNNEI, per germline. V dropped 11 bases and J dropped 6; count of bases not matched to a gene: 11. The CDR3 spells CASSEGQAHGYTF. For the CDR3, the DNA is TGTGCCTCATCCGAGGGACAGGCGCATGGCTACACCTTC.

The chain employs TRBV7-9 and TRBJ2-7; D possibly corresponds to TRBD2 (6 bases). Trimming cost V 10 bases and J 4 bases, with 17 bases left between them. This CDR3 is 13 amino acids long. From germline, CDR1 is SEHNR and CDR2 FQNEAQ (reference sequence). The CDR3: CATGSGEGYEQYF. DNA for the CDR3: TGTGCCACCGGGTCGGGAGAGGGGTACGAGCAGTACTTC.

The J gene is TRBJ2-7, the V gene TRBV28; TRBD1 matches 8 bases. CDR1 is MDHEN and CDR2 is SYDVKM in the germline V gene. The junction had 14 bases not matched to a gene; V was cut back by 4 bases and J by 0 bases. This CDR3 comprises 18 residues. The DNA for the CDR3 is TGTGCCAGCAGTTCCCTAAGGGCAGGGGGCTTGAGCTCCTACGAGCAGTACTTC. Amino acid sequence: CASSSLRAGGLSSYEQYF.

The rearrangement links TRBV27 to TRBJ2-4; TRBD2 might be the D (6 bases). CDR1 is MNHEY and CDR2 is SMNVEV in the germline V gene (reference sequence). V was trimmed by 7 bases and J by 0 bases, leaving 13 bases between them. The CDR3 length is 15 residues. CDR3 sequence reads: CASTRRVGAKNIQYF. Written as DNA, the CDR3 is TGTGCCAGCACGAGGAGGGTCGGAGCCAAAAACATTCAGTACTTC.

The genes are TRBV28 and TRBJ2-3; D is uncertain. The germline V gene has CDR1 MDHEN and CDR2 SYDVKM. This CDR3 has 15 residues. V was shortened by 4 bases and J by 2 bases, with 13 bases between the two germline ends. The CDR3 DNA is TGTGCCAGCAGTTCGGGCCCTCAGCTCACAGATACGCAGTATTTT. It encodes CASSSGPQLTDTQYF.